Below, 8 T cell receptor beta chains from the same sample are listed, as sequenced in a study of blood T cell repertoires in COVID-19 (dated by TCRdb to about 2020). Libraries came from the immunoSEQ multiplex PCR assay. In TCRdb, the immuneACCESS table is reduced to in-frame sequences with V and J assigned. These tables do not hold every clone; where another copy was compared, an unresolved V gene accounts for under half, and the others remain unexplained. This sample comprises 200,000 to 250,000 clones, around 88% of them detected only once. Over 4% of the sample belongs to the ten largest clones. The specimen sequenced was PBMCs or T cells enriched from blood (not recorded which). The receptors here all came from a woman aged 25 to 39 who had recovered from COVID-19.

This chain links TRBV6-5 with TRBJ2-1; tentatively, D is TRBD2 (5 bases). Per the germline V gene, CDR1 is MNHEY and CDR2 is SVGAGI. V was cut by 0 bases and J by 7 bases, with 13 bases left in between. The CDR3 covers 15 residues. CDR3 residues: CASSYSGFGVNEQFF. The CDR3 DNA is TGTGCCAGCAGTTACTCGGGCTTCGGGGTGAATGAGCAGTTCTTC.

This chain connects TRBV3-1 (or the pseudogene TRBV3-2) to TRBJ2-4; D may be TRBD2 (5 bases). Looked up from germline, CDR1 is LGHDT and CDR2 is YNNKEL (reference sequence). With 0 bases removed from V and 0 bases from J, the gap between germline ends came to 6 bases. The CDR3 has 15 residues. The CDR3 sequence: CASSQDLAAKNIQYF. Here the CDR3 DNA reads TGTGCCAGCAGCCAAGATCTAGCAGCCAAAAACATTCAGTACTTC.

CDR3 sequence (DNA): TGTGCCAGCAGTCGATCACTAGCGGGAGGACGACTACGCACAGATACGCAGTATTTT. Encoded protein: CASSRSLAGGRLRTDTQYF. This chain uses TRBV28 with TRBJ2-3; 12 nucleotides match TRBD2. Unmatched junction bases numbered 13, after V lost 5 bases and J lost 1 base. Germline assignment: CDR1 MDHEN and CDR2 SYDVKM. This CDR3 has 19 amino acids.

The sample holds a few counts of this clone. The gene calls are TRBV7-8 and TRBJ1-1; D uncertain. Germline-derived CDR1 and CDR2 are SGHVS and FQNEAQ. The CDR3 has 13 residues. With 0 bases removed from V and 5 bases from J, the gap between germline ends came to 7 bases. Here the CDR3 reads CASSLAEGTEAFF. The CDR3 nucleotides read TGTGCCAGCAGCTTAGCGGAGGGAACTGAAGCTTTCTTT.

CDR3: CASRPDRSSTGELFF. The CDR3 bases are TGTGCCAGCAGGCCAGACAGGTCGTCGACCGGGGAGCTGTTTTTT. V and J are TRBV7-3 and TRBJ2-2; maybe TRBD1 (6 bases). The germline CDR1 and CDR2 sequences are SGHTA and FQGTGA. CDR3 length equals 15 residues. V lost 6 bases to trimming and J lost 5 bases, with 16 bases between them.

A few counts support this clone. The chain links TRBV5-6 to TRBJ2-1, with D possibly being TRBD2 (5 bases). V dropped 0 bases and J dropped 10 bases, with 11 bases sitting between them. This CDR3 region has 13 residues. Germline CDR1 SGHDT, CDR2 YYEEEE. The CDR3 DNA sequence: TGTGCCAGCAGCTTGGGAGGGTATGAGGAGCAGTTCTTC. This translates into CASSLGGYEEQFF.

The CDR3 coding sequence is TGCGCCAGCAGCCCAGGAGGTGGACAGGGGGGGAGCTACACCTTC. Its translation: CASSPGGGQGGSYTF. The chain links TRBV5-1 to TRBJ1-2, with 10 bases matching TRBD1. Losses at the gene ends were 4 bases for V and 9 bases for J; bases not matched to a gene: 12. The CDR3 has 15 residues. The germline gives CDR1 SGHRS, CDR2 YFSETQ.

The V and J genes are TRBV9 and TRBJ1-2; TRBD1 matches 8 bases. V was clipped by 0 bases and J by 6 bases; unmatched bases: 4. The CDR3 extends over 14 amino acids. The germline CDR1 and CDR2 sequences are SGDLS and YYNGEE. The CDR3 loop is CASSVGDRPDGYTF. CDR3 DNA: TGTGCCAGCAGCGTAGGGGACAGGCCCGATGGCTACACCTTC.